This T cell receptor beta chain was identified during a study of CD8+ T cells in alopecia areata. A few counts support this clone. Any gene name here is a mouse gene name. The read stops 4 residues short of the end of the CDR3; the missing end is completed from the germline J gene. TCR sequencing used cDNA made by reverse transcription of extracted RNA. Measured with immunoSEQ multiplex PCR; TCRdb has only the in-frame clones, and not every one. The sample holds 200,000 to 300,000 clones, and no clone turns up only once. The CDR3 length is 14 residues. Deletions cut 2 bases from V and 0 bases from J, with 8 bases between. Germline CDR1 and CDR2: NNHNN and SYGAGS (reference sequence). Pooled cells of cutaneous lymph node origin were sorted on CD4, CD8alpha, NKG2D, NKG2ACE and other markers.

The sequencing sample was made of CD4+ T cells sorted from a lymph node. J is TRBJ1-1 and V is TRBV13-2; tentative D call: TRBD1 (6 bases). This TCR was sampled from a C3H/HeJ mouse with alopecia areata. The strain's MHC type: H2-k. The CDR3 spells CASGDGTPNTEVFF. CDR3 bases read: TGTGCCAGCGGTGACGGGACACCAAACACA.